The rows below give T cell receptor beta chains drawn from one sample of a study of control samples from healthy donors and cancer patients. Method: immunoSEQ multiplex PCR; TCRdb's copy keeps in-frame clones and lacks some. This table holds 150,000 to 200,000 clones, roughly 89% found once. The specimen was blood. The receptors originated from a woman aged 25 to 45 in good health. Both conserved end residues are part of each CDR3. D genes are given only for firm matches. Clone sizes are given selectively: once, few, many, or a class where the clone is expanded.

>TRBJ1-6|NA|TRBV27|NA
TGTGCCAGCACGGACCATAATTCACCCCTCCACTTT
CASTDHNSPLHF
>TRBJ1-6|few|TRBV27|NA
TGTGCCAGCAGTCCCCGGGCCCTGAATAATTCACCCCTCCACTTT
CASSPRALNNSPLHF
>TRBJ1-6|NA|TRBV7-8|NA
TGTGCCAGCAGCTTAGGGCTCGGAACTAATTCACCCCTCCACTTT
CASSLGLGTNSPLHF
>TRBJ2-1|NA|TRBV10-1|NA
TGCGCCAGCAGCGAACGGAGCTCCTACAATGAGCAGTTCTTC
CASSERSSYNEQFF
>TRBJ1-2|NA|TRBV18|NA
TGTGCCAGCTCACCAGAAACTGACTATGGCTACACCTTC
CASSPETDYGYTF
>TRBJ1-1|NA|TRBV7-2|NA
TGTGCCAGCAGCTTAAGCTCATGGGCTTTCTTT
CASSLSSWAFF
>TRBJ2-2|NA|TRBV19|NA
TGTGCCAGTAGGGACAGTGCGAACACCGGGGAGCTGTTTTTT
CASRDSANTGELFF
>TRBJ1-3|NA|TRBV6-1|NA
TGTGCCAGCAGTGAAATGGCAGCTGGAAACACCATATATTTT
CASSEMAAGNTIYF
>TRBJ2-2|NA|TRBV6-1|TRBD1
TGTGCCAGCAGGGACAGGGCCGGGGAGCTGTTTTTT
CASRDRAGELFF
>TRBJ2-7|few|TRBV4-3|TRBD1
TGCGCCAGCAGCCAAGGGGACAGCCCGACCTACGAGCAGTACTTC
CASSQGDSPTYEQYF
>TRBJ2-3|few|TRBV5-1|TRBD2
TGCGCCAGCAGCTACCGACTAGCGGGGGATAGCACAGATACGCAGTATTTT
CASSYRLAGDSTDTQYF
>TRBJ2-3|NA|TRBV6-4|NA
TGTGCCAGCAGTGACTCAGGGGCGACAGATACGCAGTATTTT
CASSDSGATDTQYF
>TRBJ1-2|NA|TRBV28|TRBD1
TGTGCCAGCAGGGACAGGGTGTCAGGCTACACCTTC
CASRDRVSGYTF
>TRBJ2-7|once|TRBV9|TRBD2
TGTGCCAGCAGCCCATCGGGGGGGCCGTACGAGCAGTACTTC
CASSPSGGPYEQYF
>TRBJ1-6|NA|TRBV5-1|NA
TGCGCCAGCAGCTTGGGACAGCCCTCCTATAATTCACCCCTCCACTTT
CASSLGQPSYNSPLHF
>TRBJ1-2|NA|TRBV10-3|NA
TGTGCCATCAGTGCATCAGGGGTTAATGGCTACACCTTC
CAISASGVNGYTF
>TRBJ1-2|NA|TRBV19|TRBD1
TGTGCCAGTAGTATCGACAGGGGGTACTATGGCTACACCTTC
CASSIDRGYYGYTF
>TRBJ2-3|once|TRBV15|TRBD2
TGTGCCACCAGCAGAGATCGGTCCCGGGGGGGGAGAGATACGCAGTATTTT
CATSRDRSRGGRDTQYF
>TRBJ1-3|NA|TRBV6-5|NA
TGTGCCAGCAGTTACTCGGGGGGGCTTTTTGGAAACACCATATATTTT
CASSYSGGLFGNTIYF
>TRBJ1-2|NA|TRBV10-2|NA
TGCGCCAGCAGTGAGCAGGGCAACTATGGCTACACCTTC
CASSEQGNYGYTF
>TRBJ2-1|NA|TRBV21-1|NA
TGTGCCAGCAGCAAAATGGCAGGGAGGGATGAGCAGTTCTTC
CASSKMAGRDEQFF
>TRBJ2-1|NA|TRBV27|NA
TGTGCCAGCAGTTTATCTTCGGTCAATGAGCAGTTCTTC
CASSLSSVNEQFF
>TRBJ1-2|NA|TRBV3-1/TRBV3-2|NA
TGTGCCAGCAGCCAAGGGGGGGGAGCTAACTATGGCTACACCTTC
CASSQGGGANYGYTF
>TRBJ2-1|NA|TRBV6-4|TRBD2
TGTGCCAGCAGTGAAAGCGGGAACAATGAGCAGTTCTTC
CASSESGNNEQFF
>TRBJ1-2|few|TRBV12-3/TRBV12-4|TRBD1
TGTGCCAGCAGTTTAACAGGGGGCTATGGCTACACCTTC
CASSLTGGYGYTF
>TRBJ2-5|NA|TRBV5-1|TRBD2
TGCGCCAGCAGCTTGGGGAGACTAGCGGGAGGGTTGGAGACCCAGTACTTC
CASSLGRLAGGLETQYF
>TRBJ1-4|NA|TRBV7-3|NA
TGTGCCAGCAGCTTGGGGGCCTCTCCTAATGAAAAACTGTTTTTT
CASSLGASPNEKLFF
>TRBJ1-1|NA|TRBV7-9|TRBD1
TGTGCCAGCAGCCCAGGGGGGGTTGAAGCTTTCTTT
CASSPGGVEAFF
>TRBJ1-1|once|TRBV20-1|NA
TGCAGTGCTAGTAGGAAGAACACTGAAGCTTTCTTT
CSASRKNTEAFF
>TRBJ1-2|NA|TRBV12-3/TRBV12-4|NA
TGTGCCAGCAGTTTAAGGCCCACCTATGGCTACACCTTC
CASSLRPTYGYTF
>TRBJ2-3|NA|TRBV6-5|TRBD1
TGTGCCAGCAGCCTCATCCGGGACAGGGATACGCAGTATTTT
CASSLIRDRDTQYF
>TRBJ1-4|NA|TRBV28|NA
TGTGCCAGCAGTTTATATGAAAAACTGTTTTTT
CASSLYEKLFF
>TRBJ2-3|NA|TRBV9|TRBD2
TGTGCCAGCAGCGTAGTCGGGGGGTGGACAGATACGCAGTATTTT
CASSVVGGWTDTQYF
>TRBJ2-7|NA|TRBV9|NA
TGTGCCAGCAGCGTAGGGAGTAATTACGAGCAGTACTTC
CASSVGSNYEQYF
>TRBJ2-7|NA|TRBV7-6|TRBD1
TGTGCCAGCAGCTCCCGGACAGGGGAACCCTACGAGCAGTACTTC
CASSSRTGEPYEQYF
>TRBJ1-1|NA|TRBV18|NA
TGTGCCAGCTCACCGGACAGTAACACTGAAGCTTTCTTT
CASSPDSNTEAFF
>TRBJ2-7|NA|TRBV28|NA
TGTGCCAGCAGTTTACAGGGGTACGAGCAGTACTTC
CASSLQGYEQYF
>TRBJ1-1|NA|TRBV11-3|NA
TGTGCCAGCAGCCTGGCGGAGACTGAAGCTTTCTTT
CASSLAETEAFF
>TRBJ1-2|NA|TRBV6-5|TRBD1
TGTGCCAGCAGGGGGACAGGGACGTATGGCTACACCTTC
CASRGTGTYGYTF
>TRBJ1-2|NA|TRBV5-4|TRBD1
TGTGCCAGCAGCTTGGGGAACAGGGGGCGGGATGGCTACACCTTC
CASSLGNRGRDGYTF
>TRBJ2-1|NA|TRBV30|NA
TGTGCCTGGAGTAGTGGAGGGCCTAATGAGCAGTTCTTC
CAWSSGGPNEQFF
>TRBJ1-2|many|TRBV7-3|NA
TGTGCCAGCAGCTTAACGGGGGATGGCTACACCTTC
CASSLTGDGYTF
>TRBJ2-2|NA|TRBV6-4|NA
TGTGCCAGCAGTGCCGACAGCGCGAACACCGGGGAGCTGTTTTTT
CASSADSANTGELFF
>TRBJ2-3|NA|TRBV27|NA
TGTGCCAGCAGTTCGAGGGGGTCCCCCCCCACAGATACGCAGTATTTT
CASSSRGSPPTDTQYF
>TRBJ2-5|NA|TRBV27|TRBD2
TGTGCCACCGTTCCCCACCCTAGCGGGAGTCGAGAGACCCAGTACTTC
CATVPHPSGSRETQYF
>TRBJ1-1|NA|TRBV19|TRBD1
TGTGCCAGTAGTATAGTATCAGGGGGCGGAAGGAACACTGAAGCTTTCTTT
CASSIVSGGGRNTEAFF
>TRBJ2-1|medium-sized|TRBV10-3|TRBD2
TGTGCCATCAGTGATCCTAGCGGGTTTGGTAATGAGCAGTTCTTC
CAISDPSGFGNEQFF
>TRBJ2-1|NA|TRBV5-4|TRBD2
TGTGCCAGCAGCTCCAGTAAAGAAAGCGGGAGCTATTACAATGAGCAGTTCTTC
CASSSSKESGSYYNEQFF
>TRBJ1-2|NA|TRBV7-8|TRBD1
TGTGCCAGCAGCCCCCGGACAGGGGCCCCAAACTATGGCTACACCTTC
CASSPRTGAPNYGYTF
>TRBJ1-2|NA|TRBV12-3/TRBV12-4|NA
TGTGCCAGCAGTTTACGGGCAGAGTATGGCTACACCTTC
CASSLRAEYGYTF
>TRBJ1-1|NA|TRBV6-4|NA
TGTGCCAGCAGTACGGAGATGAACACTGAAGCTTTCTTT
CASSTEMNTEAFF
>TRBJ1-5|NA|TRBV7-8|NA
TGTGCCAGCAGCTTTACAGGGACTCAGCCCCAGCATTTT
CASSFTGTQPQHF
>TRBJ2-2|NA|TRBV7-2|NA
TGTGCCAGCAGCTTTAGCACGAACACCGGGGAGCTGTTTTTT
CASSFSTNTGELFF
>TRBJ2-7|NA|TRBV10-2|TRBD2
TGCGCCAGCAGTGGCGACCCTAGCGGGGGGGCGTACGAGCAGTACTTC
CASSGDPSGGAYEQYF
>TRBJ2-2|NA|TRBV10-3|TRBD1
TGTGCCATCGGGACAGGGAACGGGGAGCTGTTTTTT
CAIGTGNGELFF